This T cell receptor beta chain is drawn from a study of blood T cells in healthy people across ages. Background on the study: About one barcoded beta molecule per two T cells came from capture by template switching.

Study-level results: Possibly, changes in expanded clonotypes were confounded because donor CMV status was unknown. Older age coincided with a roughly linear decline in TCR beta diversity per million T cells.

This clonotype is a singleton in its sample. Its antigen is currently unknown. The authors ran a second PCR of about 6 to 11 cycles using a sample-barcoded 5' primer and a J-beta primer mix. TCRdb re-called the 5' RACE reads with MiXCR, one entry per CDR3 protein. The profile shows fewer than 2,000,000 distinct CDR3 sequences, 30% to 40% of them singletons. The V gene's germline CDR1 is SQVTM and CDR2 ANQGSEA. The CDR3 spans 11 residues. The ends were cut back, 4 bases at V and 3 bases at J, with 6 bases in the middle. The source of this sequence is a human donor in good health. The gene calls are TRBV29-1 and TRBJ1-1; D gene ambiguous. The specimen sequenced was blood. In nucleotides, the CDR3 is TGCAGCGTTGCGGCGGACACTGAAGCTTTCTTT. Translated, it gives CSVAADTEAFF.